These T cell receptor beta chains were read from a single sample in a study of T cells in Graves' hyperthyroidism and ophthalmopathy. TCRdb reprocessed the multiplex PCR reads via MiXCR and lists one record per CDR3 protein. The table lists under 600,000 distinct CDR3 sequences, approximately 15% of them singletons, with roughly 3.3% in the top ten. Source material: blood. The receptors come from a woman aged 40 to 55 with Graves' ophthalmopathy. Both conserved end residues are trimmed from each CDR3. The D gene is left open where the match is weak. Some rows mark clone size as missing; the rest say once, few, many or name a class of expanded clone.

clone size | J gene | D gene | V gene | CDR3 protein
few | TRBJ1-1 | TRBD1 | TRBV5-1 | ASSLTGASNTEAF
few | TRBJ2-7 | - | TRBV28 | ASGGPPYEQY
- | TRBJ1-5 | TRBD1 | TRBV6-5 | ASSSPGQGPAGETQPQH
many | TRBJ2-7 | - | TRBV5-1 | ASSFGKRDEQY
- | TRBJ1-2 | TRBD1 | TRBV28 | ASDTSSIRGRLYGYT
few | TRBJ1-4 | - | TRBV2 | ASSELAGEINEKLF
many | TRBJ1-4 | TRBD1 | TRBV28 | ASSAQGAASEKLF
- | TRBJ2-2 | - | TRBV4-1 | ASSQEVSTDYTGELF
many | TRBJ2-5 | - | TRBV12-3/TRBV12-4 | ASRPRGGGYTETQY
- | TRBJ1-1 | - | TRBV20-1 | SATKQGASTEAF
- | TRBJ2-2 | - | TRBV5-1 | ASSVTGMRAPGELF
many | TRBJ2-3 | - | TRBV3-1 | ASSQEYRGGDTQY
few | TRBJ1-1 | - | TRBV28 | ASSQWNTEAF
few | TRBJ2-7 | - | TRBV4-1 | ASSLITGAEEQY
few | TRBJ1-3 | - | TRBV3-1 | TSGWRQRTRFGNTIY
- | TRBJ1-5 | - | TRBV19 | ASTPWTNNQPQH
many | TRBJ2-7 | - | TRBV28 | ASSAYGSFYEQY
- | TRBJ1-2 | TRBD1 | TRBV19 | ASSRGGQRNYGYT
- | TRBJ2-1 | - | TRBV29-1 | SVENSYNEQF
- | TRBJ2-1 | TRBD2 | TRBV5-1 | ASSLAGAGTSGQDEQF
many | TRBJ1-2 | - | TRBV28 | ASSLGSFRGYT
- | TRBJ2-1 | - | TRBV6-1 | ASSEAGGRNNEQF
many | TRBJ1-1 | TRBD1 | TRBV18 | ASSPRDRVSTEAF
many | TRBJ1-1 | - | TRBV5-1 | ASSLGQGKDTEAF
few | TRBJ2-3 | - | TRBV5-1 | ASRKGPTDTQY
many | TRBJ1-1 | - | TRBV6-1 | ASRRGTEAF
many | TRBJ2-5 | - | TRBV6-2/TRBV6-3 | ASSYSRETQY
- | TRBJ2-2 | - | TRBV20-1 | SAQRVDTGELF
many | TRBJ1-2 | - | TRBV27 | ASSLNGGAYGYT
- | TRBJ2-1 | TRBD2 | TRBV20-1 | SARASGGAPNEQF
- | TRBJ2-1 | TRBD2 | TRBV12-3/TRBV12-4 | ATSPGASGAYNEQF
many | TRBJ2-3 | - | TRBV3-1 | ASSPRGGSSTDTQY
few | TRBJ2-3 | - | TRBV5-1 | ASSWTADTQY
many | TRBJ2-7 | - | TRBV27 | ASSLIGTATYEQY
few | TRBJ2-7 | TRBD2 | TRBV6-2/TRBV6-3 | ASSYSEPRLAGGRYEQY
- | TRBJ1-3 | - | TRBV20-1 | SARTPGNTIY
- | TRBJ2-6 | - | TRBV5-1 | ASNMQAGQVSGANVLT
many | TRBJ2-7 | TRBD2 | TRBV28 | ASSPTSGRAGYEQY
few | TRBJ2-7 | - | TRBV4-1 | ASSRSLLLSSYEQY
once | TRBJ2-3 | TRBD1 | TRBV28 | AIIGTGITDTQY
many | TRBJ2-5 | - | TRBV2 | ASKRASETQY
many | TRBJ1-1 | TRBD1 | TRBV27 | ASSRLGTGVPTGTEAF
many | TRBJ2-5 | - | TRBV20-1 | SAPGETQY